The 4 T cell receptor beta chains below come from one sample, sequenced in a study of CD4+ T cells in melanoma. Profiled with immunoSEQ multiplex PCR; TCRdb holds only in-frame clones, not every one. This table holds some 10,000 clones, roughly three quarters found once. Input material: peripheral blood. These receptor sequences come from a human donor with melanoma.

The rearrangement joins TRBV29-1 to TRBJ2-5; 14 positions agree with TRBD2. The end of the DNA is better explained by TRBJ2-7, so the J call may be wrong. The germline V gene encodes CDR1 SQVTM and CDR2 ANQGSEA. This CDR3 has 15 residues. The CDR3 nucleotides read TGCAGCGTTGCGGGGGGGACTAGCGGGGGCTACGAGCAGTACTTC. It encodes CSVAGGTSGGYEQYF.

J is TRBJ2-3 and V is TRBV11-2; D is ambiguous. V lost 8 bases to trimming and J lost 2 bases, with 5 bases between them. CDR3 length equals 11 residues. Looked up from germline, CDR1 is SGHAT and CDR2 is FQNNGV. CDR3 amino acids: CASGHTDTQYF. The CDR3 bases are TGTGCCAGCGGCCACACAGATACGCAGTATTTT.

This rearrangement joins TRBV11-3 to TRBJ2-7; D may be TRBD1 or TRBD2 (5 bases each). The length of the CDR3 is 12 residues. Trimming cost V 1 base and J 6 bases, with 7 bases left between them. Germline V gene lookup returns CDR1 SGHNT and CDR2 YENEEA. Here the CDR3 DNA reads TGTGCCAGCAGCTTAGGTGGGGGCGAGCAGTACTTC. Translation gives CASSLGGGEQYF. The full variable domain, completed using reference TRBV11-3 and TRBJ2-7, is EAGVVQSPRYKIIEKKQPVAFWCNPISGHNTLYWYLQNLGQGPELLIRYENEEAVDDSQLPKDRFSAERLKGVDSTLKIQPAELGDSAVYLCASSLGGGEQYFGPGTRLTVT.

The V and J genes are TRBV20-1 and TRBJ2-3; the D gene is possibly TRBD2 (5 bases). Germline loops: CDR1 DFQATT, CDR2 SNEGSKA (reference sequence). The CDR3 totals 11 residues. Trimming shortened V by 3 bases and J by 9 bases, and 10 bases separated the two germline ends. The CDR3 here is CSASLRETQYF. In nucleotides, the CDR3 is TGCAGTGCTAGTCTTAGGGAGACGCAGTATTTT.